Shown below are 26 T cell receptor beta chains from a single sample sequenced in a study of response to subunit inactivated influenza vaccine. MiXCR was run by TCRdb on the RT-PCR reads, yielding one entry per CDR3 protein. The repertoire holds a few hundred thousand distinct CDR3 sequences, with 11% as singletons. Separately, the same data were catalogued under a study of T cells expressing NK-cell markers. In that study: Beta-chain TCR cDNA was generated via 5'RACE template switching with UMIs.

The material sequenced was PBMCs from blood, taken on the day of vaccination. Source of these receptors: a man aged 50 to 59 who received an inactivated influenza vaccine.

This clonotype occurred a few times. The chain joins TRBV4-2 to TRBJ1-2; no reliable D call. The germline V and J ends were trimmed by 2 bases and 2 bases, with 3 bases remaining between them. The length of the CDR3 is 12 residues. Germline V gene data show CDR1 as LGHNA and CDR2 as YNFKEQ. The CDR3 DNA reads TGTGCCAGCAGCCAACAAAACTATGGCTACACCTTC. Its translation is CASSQQNYGYTF.

The gene calls are TRBV7-2 and TRBJ1-5; TRBD1 matches 7 bases. With V trimmed by 5 bases and J by 8 bases, 15 bases remained unmatched. The CDR3 runs 16 residues. The germline V gene has CDR1 SGHTA and CDR2 FQGNSA. CDR3 in DNA: TGTGCCAGCAGCGAGCGACAGGGTGCCCCTATAAAGCCCCAGCATTTT. Amino acid sequence: CASSERQGAPIKPQHF. Using reference TRBV7-2 and TRBJ1-5 for the parts outside the CDR3, the full variable domain is GAGVSQSPSNKVTEKGKDVELRCDPISGHTALYWYRQSLGQGLEFLIYFQGNSAPDKSGLPSDRFSAERTGGSVSTLTIQRTQQEDSAVYLCASSERQGAPIKPQHFGDGTRLSIL.

This clonotype was seen a few times. V is TRBV4-3 and J is TRBJ2-7; 10 bases are shared with TRBD1. Germline V CDR1 and CDR2: LGHNA, YSLEER. The CDR3 spans 15 residues. The V gene end was trimmed by 4 bases and the J gene end by 7 bases; junction bases not matched to a gene: 10. The CDR3, as DNA: TGCGCCAGCAGCCGAGGGACAGGGGTGGATGAAGAGCAGTACTTC. As protein: CASSRGTGVDEEQYF.

This rearrangement joins TRBV7-2 to TRBJ1-1, with 11 bases matching TRBD1. The V gene end was trimmed by 5 bases and the J gene end by 7 bases; junction bases not matched to a gene: 9. Germline-derived CDR1 and CDR2 are SGHTA and FQGNSA. This CDR3 comprises 15 residues. The CDR3 DNA is TGTGCCAGCAGCCCGAGAGGACAGGGGGCGGTTGAAGCTTTCTTT. This translates into CASSPRGQGAVEAFF.

This clonotype was seen a few times. The rearrangement uses TRBV27 and TRBJ2-4; either TRBD1 or TRBD2 may fit D (6 bases each). The CDR3 has 18 residues. Trimming took 6 bases from V and 0 from J, leaving 21 bases between them. The V gene's germline CDR1 is MNHEY and CDR2 SMNVEV (reference sequence). The CDR3 loop is CASSSEGGSLLAKNIQYF. The CDR3 DNA is TGTGCCAGCAGCTCTGAGGGGGGCAGTCTTTTAGCCAAAAACATTCAGTACTTC.

This clonotype showed up many times. The V gene is TRBV2, the J gene TRBJ2-2; D remains ambiguous. Germline CDR1 and CDR2: SNHLY and FYNNEI. Trimming took off 3 bases at V and 0 bases at J, with 8 bases between the two ends. The CDR3 is 15 amino acids. The CDR3 DNA reads as TGTGCCAGCAGTGAGTGGACGTCGAACACCGGGGAGCTGTTTTTT. It translates to CASSEWTSNTGELFF.

The chain employs TRBV12-3 or TRBV12-4 and TRBJ2-3; 10 positions agree with TRBD2. The CDR3 has 15 amino acids. The V and J ends lost 3 bases and 3 bases, in that order; junction bases with no gene match: 3. The CDR3 DNA reads as TGTGCCAGCAGTTTCAGTAGCGGGAGGACAGATACGCAGTATTTT. Amino acid sequence: CASSFSSGRTDTQYF.

This chain uses TRBV5-6 with TRBJ1-1, with TRBD1 matching over 7 bases. This CDR3 contains 14 residues. Germline trimming cut 4 bases from V and 6 bases from J; bases unmatched to any gene: 9. Germline V CDR1 and CDR2: SGHDT, YYEEEE. The CDR3 sequence: CASSRRGTEAEAFF. CDR3 nucleotide sequence: TGTGCCAGCAGCCGAAGAGGGACAGAGGCTGAAGCTTTCTTT.

This clonotype was picked up many times. The CDR3 nucleotides read TGCGCCAGCAGCCAAGATCGGACAGGGACAGATACGCAGTATTTT. Amino acids: CASSQDRTGTDTQYF. The chain joins TRBV4-3 to TRBJ2-3; 8 nucleotides align to TRBD1. The CDR3 spans 15 residues. Losses at the gene ends were 0 bases for V and 3 bases for J; bases not matched to a gene: 2. Germline lookup yields CDR1 LGHNA and CDR2 YSLEER.

The genes are TRBV15 and TRBJ2-1, with 7 bases matching TRBD2. J gave up 8 bases and V 3 bases, and 7 bases lay outside the gene matches. The CDR3 consists of 14 residues. The germline V gene encodes CDR1 LNHNV and CDR2 YYDKDF (reference sequence). The CDR3 coding sequence is TGTGCCACCAGCAGGGGGGGGGAGAGCTATGAGCAGTTCTTC. Its translation is CATSRGGESYEQFF.

This clonotype was seen only a few times. The chain couples TRBV24-1 to TRBJ2-3; TRBD1 matches at 8 bases. V was pared by 0 bases and J by 5 bases, with 6 bases of the junction left unmatched. The CDR3 consists of 16 residues. The germline V gene has CDR1 KGHDR and CDR2 SFDVKD. The CDR3: CATSDLPRGPEDTQYF. The CDR3 nucleotides are TGTGCCACCAGTGATTTGCCCAGGGGGCCTGAAGATACGCAGTATTTT.

The chain carries TRBV9 and TRBJ2-5; possibly TRBD2 for D (6 bases). CDR1 is SGDLS and CDR2 is YYNGEE in the germline V gene. The CDR3 runs 15 residues. Deletions cut 0 bases from V and 2 bases from J, with 11 bases between. The CDR3 nucleotides are TGTGCCAGCAGCGTAGGAGGTAGCGGACAAGAGACCCAGTACTTC. It specifies CASSVGGSGQETQYF. The entire variable domain, with the rest obtained from reference TRBV9 and TRBJ2-5, is as follows: DSGVTQTPKHLITATGQRVTLRCSPRSGDLSVYWYQQSLDQGLQFLIQYYNGEERAKGNILERFSAQQFPDLHSELNLSSLELGDSALYFCASSVGGSGQETQYFGPGTRLLVL.

This clonotype was detected ten times or more. The chain links TRBV5-1 to TRBJ2-6; D perhaps matches TRBD2 (6 bases). V was pared by 0 bases and J by 0 bases, with 13 bases between. Germline CDR1 and CDR2: SGHRS and YFSETQ. The length of the CDR3 is 18 residues. In nucleotides, the CDR3 is TGCGCCAGCAGCTTGGCTGTAGCGGTTTACTCTGGGGCCAACGTCCTGACTTTC. Translated, it gives CASSLAVAVYSGANVLTF.

The chain carries TRBV3-1 and TRBJ1-1; no clear D. CDR1 LGHDT and CDR2 YNNKEL come from the germline V gene (reference sequence). This CDR3 has 14 amino acids. V lost 6 bases and J 1 base, leaving 12 bases between the germline ends. The CDR3 DNA follows: TGTGCCAGCAGACTCAGCCAGCAGAACACTGAAGCTTTCTTT. Protein: CASRLSQQNTEAFF.

J is TRBJ1-6 and V is TRBV7-2; TRBD1 aligns across 8 bases. From germline, CDR1 is SGHTA and CDR2 FQGNSA. The CDR3 sequence is 17 residues long. After removal of 1 base from V and 7 bases from J, the junction contained 9 bases not matched to a gene. The chain's CDR3 is CASSLVPRTGTNSPLHF. In DNA form, the CDR3 reads TGTGCCAGCAGCTTAGTCCCAAGGACAGGGACAAATTCACCCCTCCACTTT.

This chain links TRBV7-2 with TRBJ2-3, with TRBD2 as a possible D gene (7 bases). Between the trimmed V and J ends, which lost 3 bases and 8 bases, there was a span of 18 bases. Germline V gene lookup returns CDR1 SGHTA and CDR2 FQGNSA. The CDR3 is 15 residues long. The CDR3 DNA sequence: TGTGCCAGCAGCTTCCAGGGGACATCGGGGGGTACGCAGTATTTT. This encodes CASSFQGTSGGTQYF.

The rearrangement joins TRBV7-9 to TRBJ1-4; D gene unclear. This CDR3 contains 14 residues. V lost 1 base and J 5 bases, leaving 8 bases between the germline ends. Germline V gene lookup returns CDR1 SEHNR and CDR2 FQNEAQ (reference sequence). The CDR3 is CASSLVAVNEKLFF. DNA for the CDR3: TGTGCCAGCAGCTTAGTCGCAGTCAATGAAAAACTGTTTTTT. The entire variable domain, with the rest obtained from reference TRBV7-9 and TRBJ1-4, is as follows: DTGVSQNPRHKITKRGQNVTFRCDPISEHNRLYWYRQTLGQGPEFLTYFQNEAQLEKSRLLSDRFSAERPKGSFSTLEIQRTEQGDSAMYLCASSLVAVNEKLFFGSGTQLSVL.

This clonotype was recorded at least ten times. The chain carries TRBV3-1 and TRBJ2-1; tentative D call: TRBD2 (6 bases). CDR3 length: 17 residues. The germline V and J ends were trimmed by 0 bases and 4 bases, with 16 bases remaining between them. Germline V gives CDR1 LGHDT, CDR2 YNNKEL (reference sequence). This CDR3 is CASSQDLQWGEYNEQFF. In nucleotides, the CDR3 is TGTGCCAGCAGCCAAGATCTCCAGTGGGGGGAGTACAATGAGCAGTTCTTC.

The rearrangement joins TRBV7-2 to TRBJ2-7; 11 bases are shared with TRBD2. The CDR3 consists of 15 residues. The V and J ends lost 3 bases and 4 bases, in that order; junction bases with no gene match: 5. Germline loops: CDR1 SGHTA, CDR2 FQGNSA. The CDR3 bases are TGTGCCAGCAGCTTCGTAGCGGGAGGGCCGTACGAGCAGTACTTC. Amino acids: CASSFVAGGPYEQYF.

The J gene is TRBJ1-1, the V gene TRBV7-2, with no clear D. V lost 3 bases and J lost 6, with 8 bases in between. The CDR3 has 12 residues. Per germline, CDR1 SGHTA and CDR2 FQGNSA. DNA for the CDR3: TGTGCCAGCAGCTTTCAGGTAGCTGAAGCTTTCTTT. This sequence encodes CASSFQVAEAFF.

This clonotype appeared a few times. The V and J genes are TRBV6-5 and TRBJ2-7; TRBD2 might be the D (5 bases). The CDR3 has 14 residues. Germline assignment: CDR1 MNHEY and CDR2 SVGAGI. V was shortened by 2 bases and J by 7 bases, with 15 bases between the two germline ends. In DNA, the CDR3 is TGTGCCAGCAGTTACGGCCTTTCATCGGGAGAGCAGTACTTC. Amino acids: CASSYGLSSGEQYF.

The genes are TRBV20-1 and TRBJ1-1; D is unclear. The V end lost 3 bases, the J end lost 0 bases, and 11 bases lay between the germline ends. CDR1 DFQATT and CDR2 SNEGSKA come from the germline V gene (reference sequence). This CDR3 comprises 14 residues. The CDR3 sequence is CSASYGQMNTEAFF. The CDR3 DNA is TGCAGTGCTAGTTATGGGCAGATGAACACTGAAGCTTTCTTT.

J is TRBJ1-2 and V is TRBV20-1, with D possibly matching TRBD1 (6 bases). Trimming took off 6 bases at V and 1 base at J, with 12 bases between the two ends. The CDR3 extends over 13 amino acids. CDR1 DFQATT and CDR2 SNEGSKA come from the germline V gene (reference sequence). The chain's CDR3 is CSAARGGNYGYTF. DNA for the CDR3: TGCAGTGCCGCAAGGGGGGGTAACTATGGCTACACCTTC.

With regard to this clonotype: Since a much larger clone is just one base distant, this may be a read error. Given the absence of the conserved phenylalanine or tryptophan at the CDR3 end, a read error is likely. CDR3 nucleotide sequence: TGTGCCAGCAGTGAAGTGGGGACAGGGAGGGAGCAGTACCTC. Encoded protein: CASSEVGTGREQYL. The chain recombines TRBV2 with TRBJ2-7; 9 nucleotides line up with TRBD1. Germline V gives CDR1 SNHLY, CDR2 FYNNEI. V shed 1 base and J 7 bases; nucleotides not matched to a gene: 5. CDR3 length equals 14 residues.

The genes are TRBV20-1 and TRBJ2-7; 8 positions agree with TRBD2. Losses at the gene ends were 5 bases for V and 7 bases for J; bases not matched to a gene: 7. Germline values: CDR1 DFQATT, CDR2 SNEGSKA (reference sequence). The CDR3 totals 12 residues. In DNA, the CDR3 is TGCAGTGCTTACGGACTAGCAGATGAGCAGTACTTC. Translated: CSAYGLADEQYF.

This sequence joins TRBV5-5 and TRBJ2-7; D not certain. CDR3 size: 16 residues. Germline CDR1 SGHKS, CDR2 YYEKEE (reference sequence). Between the trimmed V and J ends, which lost 0 bases and 0 bases, there was a span of 13 bases. The CDR3 DNA follows: TGTGCCAGCAGCTTGGGGTCTTACGCAGACTCCTACGAGCAGTACTTC. Amino acids: CASSLGSYADSYEQYF.